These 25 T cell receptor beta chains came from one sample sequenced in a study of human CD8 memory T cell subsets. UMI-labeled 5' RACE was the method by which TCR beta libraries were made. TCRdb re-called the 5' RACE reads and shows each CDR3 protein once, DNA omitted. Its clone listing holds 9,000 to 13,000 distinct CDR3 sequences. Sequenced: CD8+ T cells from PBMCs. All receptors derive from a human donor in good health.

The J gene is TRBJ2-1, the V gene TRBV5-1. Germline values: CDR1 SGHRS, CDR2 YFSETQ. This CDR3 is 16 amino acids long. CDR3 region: CASSPIIAGSHNEQFF.

CDR3 sequence: CASSQDSSGSSHEQFF. The chain combines TRBV4-2 with TRBJ2-1; the D call from TCRdb, TRBD2, cannot be confirmed without DNA. The length of the CDR3 is 16 residues. CDR1 LGHNA and CDR2 YNFKEQ come from the germline V gene.

CDR3 sequence reads: CASSLSGGPEKLFF. The chain combines TRBV27 with TRBJ1-4; checking the TCRdb D call of TRBD1 is not possible without DNA. The length of the CDR3 is 14 residues. The germline V gene encodes CDR1 MNHEY and CDR2 SMNVEV (reference sequence).

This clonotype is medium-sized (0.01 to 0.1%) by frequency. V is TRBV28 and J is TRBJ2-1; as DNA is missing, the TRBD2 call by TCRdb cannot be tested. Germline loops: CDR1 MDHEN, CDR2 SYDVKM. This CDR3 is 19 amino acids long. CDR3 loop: CASSYDRGLAGGPYNEQFF.

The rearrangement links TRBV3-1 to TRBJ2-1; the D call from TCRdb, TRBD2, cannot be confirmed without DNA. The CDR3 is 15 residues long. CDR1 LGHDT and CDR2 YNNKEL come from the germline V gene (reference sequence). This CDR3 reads CASSHLTSWDNEQFF.

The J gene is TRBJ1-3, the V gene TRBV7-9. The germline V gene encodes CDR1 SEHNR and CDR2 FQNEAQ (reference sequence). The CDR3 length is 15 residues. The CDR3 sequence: CASSLGPTSGNTIYF.

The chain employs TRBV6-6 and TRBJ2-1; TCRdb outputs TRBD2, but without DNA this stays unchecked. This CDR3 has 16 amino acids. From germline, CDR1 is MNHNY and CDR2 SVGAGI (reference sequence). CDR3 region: CASSYSLSGRGNEQFF.

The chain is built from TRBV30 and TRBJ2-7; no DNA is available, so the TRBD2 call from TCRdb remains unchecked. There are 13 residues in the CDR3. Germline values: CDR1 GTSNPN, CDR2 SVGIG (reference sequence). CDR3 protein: CAWSVGTSDEQYF.

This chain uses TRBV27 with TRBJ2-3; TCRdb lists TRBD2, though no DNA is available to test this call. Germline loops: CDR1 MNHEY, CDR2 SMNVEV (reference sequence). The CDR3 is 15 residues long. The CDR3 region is CASSFLAGVVDTQYF.

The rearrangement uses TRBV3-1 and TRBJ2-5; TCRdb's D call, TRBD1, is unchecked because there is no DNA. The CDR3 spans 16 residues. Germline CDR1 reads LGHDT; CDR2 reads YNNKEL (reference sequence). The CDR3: CASSPIIAGGDETQYF.

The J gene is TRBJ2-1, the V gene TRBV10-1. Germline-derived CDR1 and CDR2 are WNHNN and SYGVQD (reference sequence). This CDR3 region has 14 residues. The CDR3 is CASSESFVGNEQFF.

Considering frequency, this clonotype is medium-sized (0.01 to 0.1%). The CDR3 loop reads CASSLLQGKTPLHF. V and J are TRBV28 and TRBJ1-6; absent DNA, TCRdb's TRBD1 call cannot be checked. Per germline, CDR1 MDHEN and CDR2 SYDVKM. This CDR3 region has 14 residues.

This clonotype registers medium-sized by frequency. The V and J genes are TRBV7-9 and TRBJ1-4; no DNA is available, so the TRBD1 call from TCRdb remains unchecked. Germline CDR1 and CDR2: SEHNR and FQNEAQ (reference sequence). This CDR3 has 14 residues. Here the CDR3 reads CASSPRDGREKLFF.

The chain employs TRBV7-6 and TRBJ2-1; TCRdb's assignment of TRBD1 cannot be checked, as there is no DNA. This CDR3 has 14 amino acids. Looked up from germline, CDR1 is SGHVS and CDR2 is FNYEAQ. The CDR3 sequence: CASSLAGRGNEQFF.

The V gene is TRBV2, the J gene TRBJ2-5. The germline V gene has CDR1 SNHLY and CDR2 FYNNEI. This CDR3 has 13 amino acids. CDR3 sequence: CASNGVRQETQYF.

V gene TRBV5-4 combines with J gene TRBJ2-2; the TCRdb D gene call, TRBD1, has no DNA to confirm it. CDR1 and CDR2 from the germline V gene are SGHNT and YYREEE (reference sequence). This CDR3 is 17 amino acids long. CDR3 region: CASSLWAGARITGELFF.

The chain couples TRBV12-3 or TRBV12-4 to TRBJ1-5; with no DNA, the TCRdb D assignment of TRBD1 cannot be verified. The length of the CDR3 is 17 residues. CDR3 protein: CASSTGPGTGVNQPQHF.

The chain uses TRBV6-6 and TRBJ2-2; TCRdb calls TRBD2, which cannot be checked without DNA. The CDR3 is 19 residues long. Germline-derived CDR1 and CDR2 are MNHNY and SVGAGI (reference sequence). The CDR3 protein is CASSLSAGGSSANTGELFF.

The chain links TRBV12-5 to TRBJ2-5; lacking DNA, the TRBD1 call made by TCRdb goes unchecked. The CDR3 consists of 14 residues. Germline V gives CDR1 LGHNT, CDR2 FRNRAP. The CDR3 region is CASGPGGVQETQYF.

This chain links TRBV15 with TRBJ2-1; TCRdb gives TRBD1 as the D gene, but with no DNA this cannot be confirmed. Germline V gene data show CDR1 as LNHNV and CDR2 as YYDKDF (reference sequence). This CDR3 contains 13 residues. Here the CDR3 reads CATSRVDSNEQFF.

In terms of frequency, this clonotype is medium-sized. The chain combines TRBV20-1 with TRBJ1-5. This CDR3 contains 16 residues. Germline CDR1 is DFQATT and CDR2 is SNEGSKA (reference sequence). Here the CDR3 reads CSANIVGGDSNQPQHF.

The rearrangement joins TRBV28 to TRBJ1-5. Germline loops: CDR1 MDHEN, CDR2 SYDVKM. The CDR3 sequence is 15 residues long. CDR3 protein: CASILGRRANQPQHF.

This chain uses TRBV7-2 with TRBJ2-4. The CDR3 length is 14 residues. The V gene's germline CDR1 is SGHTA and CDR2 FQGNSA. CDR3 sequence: CASSSIQQLNIQYF.

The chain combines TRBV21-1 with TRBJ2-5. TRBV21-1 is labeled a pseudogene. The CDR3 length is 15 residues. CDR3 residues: CASSKEGSIQETQYF.

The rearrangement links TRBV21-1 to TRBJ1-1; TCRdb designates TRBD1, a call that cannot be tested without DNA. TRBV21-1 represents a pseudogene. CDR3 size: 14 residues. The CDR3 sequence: CARIQGGDNTEAFF.